The 14 T cell receptor beta chains reported below all come from one sample, sequenced in a study of T cells in Graves' hyperthyroidism and ophthalmopathy. What was amplified from RNA transcripts were TCR beta CDR3 regions. In the first-round RT-PCR of the TCR CDR3, the HTBI primer set was used. TCRdb redid the calling of the multiplex PCR reads with MiXCR, one entry per CDR3 protein. The sample contains 600,000 to 850,000 distinct CDR3 sequences, 18% of which appear only once. Source material: blood. The receptors derive from a woman in her forties or fifties with Graves' hyperthyroidism that later progressed to Graves' ophthalmopathy.

This clonotype was seen only a few times. This chain joins TRBV24-1 and TRBJ2-3; 7 bases are a match to TRBD2. The CDR3 is 15 amino acids. With 7 bases clipped from V and 0 bases from J, the junction kept 6 bases outside the gene matches. Germline V gives CDR1 KGHDR, CDR2 SFDVKD. CDR3 sequence reads: CATSVTAGSTDTQYF. CDR3 sequence (DNA): TGTGCCACCAGCGTAACAGCGGGGAGCACAGATACGCAGTATTTT.

This clonotype has at least ten counts. The V and J genes are TRBV6-1 and TRBJ2-7; 8 bases are a match to TRBD2. V gave up 8 bases and J gave up 3 bases; unmatched junction bases: 9. The CDR3 spans 14 residues. From germline, CDR1 is MNHNS and CDR2 SASEGT. CDR3 sequence (DNA): TGTGCCAGCGGGGATAAGCGGGGGTTCTACGAGCAGTACTTC. This sequence encodes CASGDKRGFYEQYF.

This clonotype was seen repeatedly, ten times or more. The chain has TRBV3-1 and TRBJ2-3, with no clear D. The CDR3 sequence is 15 residues long. V lost 0 bases and J 2 bases, leaving 9 bases between the germline ends. Germline V gene data show CDR1 as LGHDT and CDR2 as YNNKEL (reference sequence). CDR3 sequence (DNA): TGTGCCAGCAGCCAAGAGGGAAGGGTCACAGATACGCAGTATTTT. It codes for CASSQEGRVTDTQYF.

The V and J genes are TRBV5-1 and TRBJ1-6; D is unresolved. The CDR3 is 14 amino acids. Germline V CDR1 and CDR2: SGHRS, YFSETQ. V lost 4 bases to trimming and J lost 3 bases, with 8 bases between them. The CDR3 loop reads CASSPDIYNSPLHF. The DNA of the CDR3 is TGCGCCAGCAGCCCAGACATCTATAATTCACCCCTCCACTTT.

The genes are TRBV9 and TRBJ2-3, with 16 bases lining up with TRBD2. There are 17 residues in the CDR3. The V gene end was trimmed by 0 bases and the J gene end by 4 bases; junction bases not matched to a gene: 2. The germline gives CDR1 SGDLS, CDR2 YYNGEE. The CDR3 sequence is CASSVVGTSGGADTQYF. The CDR3 DNA follows: TGTGCCAGCAGCGTAGTGGGGACTAGCGGGGGGGCAGATACGCAGTATTTT.

V and J are TRBV5-5 and TRBJ1-6, with 7 bases identical to TRBD1. The germline V gene encodes CDR1 SGHKS and CDR2 YYEKEE (reference sequence). V shed 3 bases, J shed 6 bases, and the junction held 9 bases outside the gene matches. The CDR3 contains 16 residues. In nucleotides, the CDR3 is TGTGCCAGCAGCTGGTTCCGGGACAGTTCTAATTCACCCCTCCACTTT. This codes for CASSWFRDSSNSPLHF. The complete variable domain, with remaining parts taken from reference TRBV5-5 and TRBJ1-6, reads DAGVTQSPTHLIKTRGQQVTLRCSPISGHKSVSWYQQVLGQGPQFIFQYYEKEERGRGNFPDRFSARQFPNYSSELNVNALLLGDSALYLCASSWFRDSSNSPLHFGNGTRLTVT.

The genes are TRBV29-1 and TRBJ1-2; no definite D call. V was cut by 1 base and J by 6 bases, with 9 bases left in between. The CDR3 loop spans 12 amino acids. Looked up from germline, CDR1 is SQVTM and CDR2 is ANQGSEA. CDR3 sequence: CSVEGVTHGYTF. CDR3 DNA: TGCAGCGTTGAAGGGGTCACCCATGGCTACACCTTC.

The chain is built from TRBV6-2 or TRBV6-3 and TRBJ1-1, with a tentative D call TRBD1 (5 bases). This CDR3 is 17 amino acids long. Per germline, CDR1 MNHEY and CDR2 SVGEGT. The V gene lost 0 bases and the J gene lost 1 base, with 15 bases spanning the gap. The CDR3 sequence is CASSYSNRGSPNTEAFF. CDR3 DNA sequence: TGTGCCAGCAGTTACTCGAACCGGGGGTCTCCGAACACTGAAGCTTTCTTT.

On this clonotype itself: This may come from a read error, since a much larger clone is one base off. This chain connects TRBV2 to TRBJ2-5; D possibly corresponds to TRBD2 (6 bases). CDR3 length: 15 amino acids. Deletions cut 2 bases from V and 2 bases from J, with 12 bases between. Germline V gene data show CDR1 as SNHLY and CDR2 as FYNNEI. The CDR3 region is CASSELRGLQETQYF. CDR3 nucleotides: TGTGCCAGCAGTGAATTGCGGGGTCTTCAAGAGACCCAGTACTTC.

V and J are TRBV5-5 and TRBJ1-6; a weak D match, TRBD1 (5 bases). Trimming shortened V by 10 bases and J by 0 bases, and 20 bases separated the two germline ends. CDR3 length: 17 amino acids. Germline assignment: CDR1 SGHKS and CDR2 YYEKEE (reference sequence). DNA of the CDR3: TGTGCCGGCCTGCGTGCGTGGGGCCGCTCCTATAATTCACCCCTCCACTTT. Residues: CAGLRAWGRSYNSPLHF.

This clonotype was detected many times. This chain connects TRBV5-1 to TRBJ2-3; possibly TRBD2 for D (6 bases). V shed 4 bases and J shed 6 bases, with 18 bases lying between them. The CDR3 has 15 amino acids. Germline values: CDR1 SGHRS, CDR2 YFSETQ. CDR3 sequence reads: CASSPGTALGDTQYF. The CDR3 DNA reads as TGCGCCAGCAGCCCCGGGACTGCCCTTGGGGATACGCAGTATTTT. The full variable domain, with the rest looked up from reference TRBV5-1 and TRBJ2-3, is KAGVTQTPRYLIKTRGQQVTLSCSPISGHRSVSWYQQTPGQGLQFLFEYFSETQRNKGNFPGRFSGRQFSNSRSEMNVSTLELGDSALYLCASSPGTALGDTQYFGPGTRLTVL.

The V call is TRBV20-1, the J call TRBJ1-2; TRBD1 agrees at 9 bases. The CDR3 spans 16 residues. V trimming: 1 base; J trimming: 0 bases; junction bases outside the gene matches: 6. The germline V gene has CDR1 DFQATT and CDR2 SNEGSKA (reference sequence). The CDR3 loop is CSARVSGTGSNYGYTF. Written as DNA, the CDR3 is TGCAGTGCTAGAGTTTCCGGGACAGGGTCTAACTATGGCTACACCTTC.

There are many counts of this clonotype. The J gene is TRBJ2-7, the V gene TRBV30; no firm D call. CDR1 and CDR2 from the germline V gene are GTSNPN and SVGIG (reference sequence). The CDR3 sequence is 13 residues long. Trimming took off 0 bases at V and 3 bases at J, with 9 bases between the two ends. The CDR3 here is CAWSVTAFYEQYF. The CDR3 region has the DNA TGTGCCTGGAGTGTGACCGCCTTCTACGAGCAGTACTTC. Based on the CDR3 plus reference TRBV30 and TRBJ2-7, the full variable domain is SQTIHQWPATLVQPVGSPLSLECTVEGTSNPNLYWYRQAAGRGLQLLFYSVGIGQISSEVPQNLSASRPQDRQFILSSKKLLLSDSGFYLCAWSVTAFYEQYFGPGTRLTVT.

This chain connects TRBV24-1 to TRBJ2-7, with 7 positions matching TRBD1. This CDR3 region has 15 residues. V lost 4 bases, J lost 2 bases, and 7 bases stayed unmatched. Germline loops: CDR1 KGHDR, CDR2 SFDVKD. The chain's CDR3 is CATSETGTDAYEQYF. Written as DNA, the CDR3 is TGTGCCACCAGTGAAACCGGGACAGACGCCTACGAGCAGTACTTC.